This passage covers 25 T cell receptor beta chains from one sample sequenced in a study of metastatic and nonmetastatic thyroid tumors (dated by TCRdb to between 2020 and 2021). Libraries were built with PCR. Sequenced using an Illumina HiSeq 4000. The public reads were reprocessed in TCRdb via fastp at Q25 and MiXCR, keeping in-frame beta chains. The sample contains 13,000 or so clones, about 30% of them found a single time. The ten most abundant clones make up about 19% of the sample. Before undergoing thyroid surgery, none of the patients had been given any kind of treatment. The specimen sequenced was tumor tissue. The receptors derive from a female donor with papillary thyroid cancer or a benign thyroid nodule (not recorded which). Some clones in this sample may be carry-over from other donors' samples.

In this sample, this clone is medium-sized. The chain uses TRBV11-2 and TRBJ1-1; the match to TRBD1 covers 7 bases. Trimming at V came to 5 bases and at J to 2 bases, leaving 5 bases not matched to a gene. The V gene's germline CDR1 is SGHAT and CDR2 FQNNGV. This CDR3 is built from 14 residues. This CDR3 reads CASSMQGVNTEAFF. The DNA of the CDR3 is TGTGCCAGCAGCATGCAGGGGGTCAACACTGAAGCTTTCTTT. The full variable domain, with the rest looked up from reference TRBV11-2 and TRBJ1-1, is EAGVAQSPRYKIIEKRQSVAFWCNPISGHATLYWYQQILGQGPKLLIQFQNNGVVDDSQLPKDRFSAERLKGVDSTLKIQPAKLEDSAVYLCASSMQGVNTEAFFGQGTRLTVV.

This clone was seen at least ten times. The chain recombines TRBV10-2 with TRBJ1-6; 7 nucleotides align to TRBD1. After removal of 5 bases from V and 10 bases from J, the junction contained 11 bases not matched to a gene. The length of the CDR3 is 15 residues. Germline V gene sequence: CDR1 WSHSY, CDR2 SAAADI. Here the CDR3 DNA reads TGCGCCAGCAGTAAGACGACAGGGATCGGGTCACCCCTCCACTTT. This encodes CASSKTTGIGSPLHF.

This clone was counted many times. The junction shows a germline mismatch at one end, possibly a read error. V and J are TRBV6-1 and TRBJ1-5; D perhaps matches TRBD1 (5 bases). The CDR3 consists of 17 residues. CDR1 MNHNS and CDR2 SASEGT come from the germline V gene. The chain's CDR3 is CASSEGAGWDNGQPQHF. CDR3 in DNA: TGTGCCAGCAGCGAAGGGGCAGGGTGGGATAACGGCCAGCCCCAGCATTTT.

This clone came up many times. The V gene is TRBV14, the J gene TRBJ2-7; D is undetermined. Trimming left V 0 bases short and J 0 bases short, with 3 bases between. In germline, CDR1 is SGHDN, CDR2 FVKESK. This CDR3 comprises 13 residues. CDR3 loop: CASSQDSSYEQYF. For the CDR3, the DNA is TGTGCCAGCAGCCAAGACAGCTCCTACGAGCAGTACTTC. The full variable domain, its missing parts supplied by reference TRBV14 and TRBJ2-7, is EAGVTQFPSHSVIEKGQTVTLRCDPISGHDNLYWYRRVMGKEIKFLLHFVKESKQDESGMPNNRFLAERTGGTYSTLKVQPAELEDSGVYFCASSQDSSYEQYFGPGTRLTVT.

This clone has ten or more counts. A much larger clone differs by one base, so this may be a read error. The chain combines TRBV20-1 with TRBJ2-7; 9 bases are a match to TRBD1. Germline V gene data show CDR1 as DFQATT and CDR2 as SNEGSKA (reference sequence). The length of the CDR3 is 15 residues. The CDR3 region is CNARDPGQGFGEQYF. DNA of the CDR3: TGCAATGCTAGGGATCCGGGACAGGGCTTCGGCGAGCAGTACTTC.

The V and J genes are TRBV20-1 and TRBJ2-7; 9 nucleotides agree with TRBD1. The germline V gene has CDR1 DFQATT and CDR2 SNEGSKA (reference sequence). The V and J ends lost 3 bases and 2 bases, in that order; junction bases with no gene match: 8. The length of the CDR3 is 15 residues. In DNA form, the CDR3 reads TGCAGTGCTAGGGATCCGGGACAGGGCCCCTACGAGCAGTACGTC. Protein sequence: CSARDPGQGPYEQYV.

This clone was detected ten times or more. The chain recombines TRBV11-1 with TRBJ2-6; 7 bases match TRBD1. Germline lookup yields CDR1 SGHAT and CDR2 FQDESV (reference sequence). CDR3 length: 18 amino acids. V gave up 5 bases and J gave up 0 bases; unmatched junction bases: 10. The CDR3 DNA is TGTGCCAGCAGCCCTGGGGACAGCAAAGCCTCTGGGGCCAACGTCCTGACTTTC. It specifies CASSPGDSKASGANVLTF.

The genes are TRBV5-1 and TRBJ1-2; 7 bases align to TRBD1. V lost 4 bases to trimming and J lost 8 bases; unmatched junction nucleotides: 11. There are 14 residues in the CDR3. Germline CDR1 and CDR2: SGHRS and YFSETQ. CDR3 DNA: TGCGCCAGCAGCCGGGACAGTCAAACAGAGGGCTACACCTTC. Its translation: CASSRDSQTEGYTF.

Ten or more counts support this clone. The rearrangement joins TRBV28 to TRBJ2-3, with D tentatively TRBD1 or TRBD2 (6 bases each). Trimming pared 5 bases from V and 3 bases from J, leaving 18 bases between. The CDR3 has 16 amino acids. From germline, CDR1 is MDHEN and CDR2 SYDVKM. The CDR3 loop reads CASSPQRGRSTDTQYF. In DNA, the CDR3 is TGTGCCAGCAGTCCCCAACGGGGGCGATCGACAGATACGCAGTATTTT.

By share, this clone counts as medium-sized. This chain links TRBV2 with TRBJ1-2, with TRBD1 as a possible D gene (6 bases). Germline CDR1 SNHLY, CDR2 FYNNEI. The V end lost 1 base, the J end lost 8 bases, and 14 bases lay between the germline ends. The CDR3 extends over 14 amino acids. CDR3: CASSEVEGGEGYTF. DNA for the CDR3: TGTGCCAGCAGTGAAGTCGAGGGGGGCGAGGGCTACACCTTC.

This chain uses TRBV7-8 with TRBJ2-1, with D tentatively TRBD1 (6 bases). The CDR3 sequence is 14 residues long. V gave up 6 bases and J gave up 5 bases, with 14 bases separating them. Germline loops: CDR1 SGHVS, CDR2 FQNEAQ. The CDR3 sequence is CASRPGTSDNEQFF. The CDR3 DNA reads TGTGCCAGCAGACCCGGGACATCAGACAATGAGCAGTTCTTC.

This clone was seen repeatedly, ten times or more. V usage is TRBV6-1 and J usage is TRBJ2-5, with D tentatively TRBD1 (6 bases). Per germline, CDR1 MNHNS and CDR2 SASEGT. The CDR3 spans 16 residues. The V end was cut by 7 bases, the J end by 2 bases, with 20 bases between. The CDR3, as DNA: TGTGCCAGCACCTACGGCCAGGGGCTGGAGCAAGAGACCCAGTACTTC. Amino acid sequence: CASTYGQGLEQETQYF.

At least ten counts were recorded for this clone. V and J are TRBV28 and TRBJ1-1, with 10 bases lining up with TRBD1. This CDR3 contains 15 residues. The germline V gene encodes CDR1 MDHEN and CDR2 SYDVKM. The V segment lost 5 bases and the J segment 5 bases; nucleotides outside the gene matches: 8. As DNA, the CDR3 is TGTGCCAGCAGTCTGGGACAGGGGTTCAGGACTGAAGCTTTCTTT. Protein product: CASSLGQGFRTEAFF.

The chain has TRBV30 and TRBJ2-7, with 8 bases matching TRBD1. J gave up 2 bases and V 3 bases, and 9 bases lay outside the gene matches. The CDR3 runs to 15 residues. CDR1 GTSNPN and CDR2 SVGIG come from the germline V gene (reference sequence). The CDR3 coding sequence is TGTGCCTGGAGCGGTACCGGGACAGGTGCCTACGAGCAGTACTTC. Its protein product is CAWSGTGTGAYEQYF.

This clone qualifies as medium-sized (0.01 to 0.1%). The V call is TRBV12-3 or TRBV12-4, the J call TRBJ2-1; 10 nucleotides line up with TRBD2. V lost 5 bases, J lost 9 bases, and 10 bases stayed unmatched. CDR3 length: 15 amino acids. CDR3: CASSLLAGEGSEQFF. The CDR3 nucleotides are TGTGCCAGCAGTCTTCTAGCGGGAGAAGGCAGTGAGCAGTTCTTC.

This clone was counted many times. The chain is built from TRBV6-4 and TRBJ2-5; D call uncertain. CDR1 and CDR2 (germline): MRHNA, SNTAGT. Between the trimmed V and J ends, which lost 4 bases and 4 bases, there was a span of 4 bases. The CDR3 has 11 amino acids. This chain's CDR3 is CASSGGETQYF. CDR3 bases: TGTGCCAGCAGTGGAGGAGAGACCCAGTACTTC.

At least ten counts were recorded for this clone. The chain carries TRBV28 and TRBJ2-7; D may be TRBD2 (5 bases). CDR1 and CDR2 (germline): MDHEN, SYDVKM. V was clipped by 5 bases and J by 2 bases, with 16 bases between them. The CDR3 totals 15 residues. The CDR3 sequence: CASSDGGGRAYEQYF. CDR3 DNA: TGTGCCAGCAGTGACGGAGGAGGAAGGGCCTACGAGCAGTACTTC.

This clone was detected many times. This chain uses TRBV19 with TRBJ2-3, with 11 nucleotides matching TRBD2. This CDR3 has 15 residues. Germline lookup yields CDR1 LNHDA and CDR2 SQIVND (reference sequence). J gave up 2 bases and V 5 bases, and 3 bases lay outside the gene matches. This CDR3 is CASSQLAGDTDTQYF. Here the CDR3 DNA reads TGTGCCAGTAGTCAACTAGCGGGGGACACAGATACGCAGTATTTT.

This clone was counted only a few times. The chain uses TRBV12-3 or TRBV12-4 and TRBJ2-7, with D possibly TRBD2 on 5 matching bases. The CDR3 length is 12 residues. Trimming pared 3 bases from V and 4 bases from J, leaving 7 bases between. The DNA of the CDR3 is TGTGCCAGCAGTTTCCGAGGGTACGAGCAGTACTTC. It yields the protein CASSFRGYEQYF.

The J gene is TRBJ2-7, the V gene TRBV30; D gene uncertain. Trimming removed 7 bases at V and 1 base at J, with 17 bases between. This CDR3 has 14 residues. Germline V gives CDR1 GTSNPN, CDR2 SVGIG (reference sequence). This CDR3 reads CASSWTDVSYEQYF. The CDR3 DNA sequence: TGTGCCTCCTCTTGGACGGATGTATCCTACGAGCAGTACTTC.

By share, this clone ranks as medium-sized. The V gene is TRBV10-3, the J gene TRBJ2-7; 7 bases are shared with TRBD2. CDR1 is ENHRY and CDR2 is SYGVKD in the germline V gene. Trimming took 6 bases from V and 3 from J; bases not matched to a gene: 11. The length of the CDR3 is 15 residues. The CDR3 region has the DNA TGTGCCATCAGCTCGGGGGGTTTTGGGGTCTACGAGCAGTACGTC. Its protein is CAISSGGFGVYEQYV.

This clone was observed at least ten times. The gene calls are TRBV12-3 or TRBV12-4 and TRBJ1-2; D unclear. The CDR3 loop spans 12 amino acids. V lost 1 base, J lost 6 bases, and 6 bases lay in between. CDR3 sequence: CASSLGGNGYTF. CDR3 in DNA: TGTGCCAGCAGTTTAGGTGGGAATGGCTACACCTTC.

In its sample, this clone ranks as medium-sized. The CDR3 sequence is CASSPRDTYTDTQYF. The CDR3, as DNA: TGTGCCAGCAGCCCGCGGGACACCTACACAGATACGCAGTATTTT. The chain combines TRBV9 with TRBJ2-3, with D perhaps being TRBD1 or TRBD2 (6 bases each). V was trimmed by 4 bases and J by 2 bases, leaving 14 bases between them. The germline CDR1 and CDR2 sequences are SGDLS and YYNGEE. The CDR3 totals 15 residues.

The rearrangement uses TRBV30 and TRBJ2-7, with D tentatively TRBD1 or TRBD2 (6 bases each). Germline V gives CDR1 GTSNPN, CDR2 SVGIG (reference sequence). Trimming stripped 4 bases from V and 3 bases from J, with 13 bases between. The CDR3 totals 13 residues. The CDR3: CAWTRGAVYEQYF. The CDR3 DNA sequence: TGTGCCTGGACAAGGGGGGCTGTCTACGAGCAGTACTTC.

The V and J genes are TRBV30 and TRBJ1-1; D not resolved. The V end was cut by 3 bases, the J end by 5 bases, with 16 bases between. The CDR3 extends over 14 amino acids. The germline V gene encodes CDR1 GTSNPN and CDR2 SVGIG (reference sequence). This CDR3 is CAWREYSGGTEAFF. DNA for the CDR3: TGTGCCTGGAGGGAATACTCGGGAGGTACTGAAGCTTTCTTT.